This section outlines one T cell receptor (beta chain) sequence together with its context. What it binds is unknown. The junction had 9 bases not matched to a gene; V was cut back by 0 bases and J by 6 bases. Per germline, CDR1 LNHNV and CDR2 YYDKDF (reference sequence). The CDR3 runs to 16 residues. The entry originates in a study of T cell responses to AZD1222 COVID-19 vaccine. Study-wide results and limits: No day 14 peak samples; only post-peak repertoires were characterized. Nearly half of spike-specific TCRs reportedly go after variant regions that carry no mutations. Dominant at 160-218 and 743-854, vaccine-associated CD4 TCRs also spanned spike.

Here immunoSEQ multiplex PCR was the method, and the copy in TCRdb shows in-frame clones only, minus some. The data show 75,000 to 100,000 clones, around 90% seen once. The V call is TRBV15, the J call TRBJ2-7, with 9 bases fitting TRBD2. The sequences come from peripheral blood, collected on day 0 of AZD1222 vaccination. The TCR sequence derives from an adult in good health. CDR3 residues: CATSRDFSGLAFEQYF. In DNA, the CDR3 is TGTGCCACCAGCAGAGATTTCTCGGGACTAGCCTTCGAGCAGTACTTC.